One sample yielded the 6 T cell receptor beta chains listed below, sequenced in a study of blood T cell repertoires in COVID-19. Method: immunoSEQ multiplex PCR; TCRdb's copy keeps in-frame clones and lacks some. The sample includes about 280,000 clones, less than 85% of them seen just once. Sequenced input: PBMCs or T cells enriched from blood (not recorded which). The receptors were sampled from a woman in her 50s who had recovered from COVID-19.

The chain joins TRBV11-2 to TRBJ2-5; 7 bases match TRBD1. Germline lookup yields CDR1 SGHAT and CDR2 FQNNGV. The CDR3 length is 15 residues. The V segment lost 4 bases and the J segment 5 bases; nucleotides outside the gene matches: 10. The CDR3 DNA follows: TGTGCCAGCAGCTCATTGACAGGGAAATTGGAGACCCAGTACTTC. This codes for CASSSLTGKLETQYF.

V usage is TRBV9 and J usage is TRBJ2-3; weak D call: TRBD2 (5 bases). V lost 0 bases and J 2 bases, leaving 10 bases between the germline ends. The CDR3 runs 15 residues. CDR1 SGDLS and CDR2 YYNGEE come from the germline V gene. CDR3 loop: CASSVVGLNTDTQYF. The DNA for the CDR3 is TGTGCCAGCAGCGTAGTTGGACTTAACACAGATACGCAGTATTTT.

This clone was counted between two and nine times. The chain recombines TRBV7-6 with TRBJ2-2, with 9 bases fitting TRBD2. CDR3 size: 19 residues. J was trimmed by 1 base and V by 4 bases; bases with no gene match: 13. Germline lookup yields CDR1 SGHVS and CDR2 FNYEAQ. The DNA for the CDR3 is TGTGCCAGCAGCTCAGGGAGGATAGCGGGGGAATTGAACACCGGGGAGCTGTTTTTT. Its translation: CASSSGRIAGELNTGELFF.

The chain links TRBV30 to TRBJ1-5; possible D gene TRBD1, 5 bases. In germline, CDR1 is GTSNPN, CDR2 SVGIG (reference sequence). The CDR3 covers 14 residues. With 2 bases removed from V and 7 bases from J, the gap between germline ends came to 15 bases. The DNA for the CDR3 is TGTGCCTGGAGTTTGGGACTCCCCGCGCAGCCCCAGCATTTT. Its protein product is CAWSLGLPAQPQHF.

The chain links TRBV7-2 to TRBJ1-2; 9 positions agree with TRBD1. The CDR3 contains 15 residues. After removal of 3 bases from V and 2 bases from J, the junction contained 4 bases not matched to a gene. Germline V gene sequence: CDR1 SGHTA, CDR2 FQGNSA. The chain's CDR3 is CASSFKGTGNYGYTF. In DNA, the CDR3 is TGTGCCAGCAGCTTCAAAGGGACAGGGAACTATGGCTACACCTTC.

Concerning this clone: Mismatch with germline at one junction end may stem from a read error. This chain's CDR3 is CASRRATNEKLFF. The CDR3, as DNA: TGTGCCAGCAGGCGAGCTACGAATGAGAAACTGTTTTTT. V and J are TRBV28 and TRBJ1-4; D remains unclear. The germline V gene encodes CDR1 MDHEN and CDR2 SYDVKM. There are 13 residues in the CDR3.